This entry lists 24 T cell receptor beta chains sequenced from one sample in a study of T-cell memory formation after mild COVID-19. TCRdb recomputed calls from the 5' RACE reads with MiXCR, one row per CDR3 protein. This table holds 350,000 or so distinct CDR3 sequences, 20% to 25% found once. Sequencing was done on a sample of PBMCs or a T cell subset sorted from them (not recorded which). The receptors shown here come from a young man who had mild COVID-19 (a few samples of this study predate the infection). Cell type and time point are not known.

J is TRBJ2-3 and V is TRBV5-6; 10 nucleotides align to TRBD2. The germline V gene encodes CDR1 SGHDT and CDR2 YYEEEE. The CDR3 has 15 amino acids. J gave up 5 bases and V 3 bases, and 6 bases lay outside the gene matches. CDR3 nucleotide sequence: TGTGCCAGCAGCTCGGGACTAGCGACTGGAGATACGCAGTATTTT. It is translated as CASSSGLATGDTQYF. Using reference TRBV5-6 and TRBJ2-3 for the parts outside the CDR3, the full variable domain is DAGVTQSPTHLIKTRGQQVTLRCSPKSGHDTVSWYQQALGQGPQFIFQYYEEEERQRGNFPDRFSGHQFPNYSSELNVNALLLGDSALYLCASSSGLATGDTQYFGPGTRLTVL.

The chain uses TRBV9 and TRBJ1-2; D is possibly TRBD1 (5 bases). Germline lookup yields CDR1 SGDLS and CDR2 YYNGEE. The CDR3 has 14 residues. V was clipped by 0 bases and J by 8 bases, with 14 bases between them. The CDR3 spells CASSVDGGAVGYTF. CDR3 nucleotides: TGTGCCAGCAGCGTAGATGGGGGTGCGGTCGGCTACACCTTC.

This clonotype was found a few times. The gene calls are TRBV6-2 or TRBV6-3 and TRBJ2-7, with a weak D call TRBD1 (5 bases). Between the trimmed V and J ends, which lost 8 bases and 6 bases, there was a span of 20 bases. Germline V CDR1 and CDR2: MNHEY, SVGEGT. The CDR3 extends over 14 amino acids. The CDR3 loop reads CASGYTSRTSEQYV. CDR3 DNA: TGTGCCAGCGGCTACACGAGTCGGACAAGCGAGCAGTACGTC.

This clonotype was observed a few times. V usage is TRBV6-1 and J usage is TRBJ1-5; 11 bases are a match to TRBD1. The germline gives CDR1 MNHNS, CDR2 SASEGT. This CDR3 is built from 14 residues. The junction had 7 bases not matched to a gene; V was cut back by 8 bases and J by 7 bases. The CDR3 sequence: CASLGTGGGQPQHF. CDR3 in DNA: TGTGCCAGCCTTGGGACAGGGGGAGGCCAGCCCCAGCATTTT.

The CDR3 DNA sequence: TGTGCCAGCAACTCGGGGGCTCTCAATGAGCAGTTCTTC. It encodes CASNSGALNEQFF. V usage is TRBV2 and J usage is TRBJ2-1; D may be TRBD1 or TRBD2 (6 bases each). Germline CDR1 SNHLY, CDR2 FYNNEI. Deletions cut 7 bases from V and 6 bases from J, with 13 bases between. This CDR3 has 13 residues.

The sample holds a few counts of this clonotype. J is TRBJ2-2 and V is TRBV4-1; TRBD1 is a possible D gene (6 bases). The CDR3 length is 15 residues. The germline V gene encodes CDR1 MGHRA and CDR2 YSYEKL. Deletions cut 3 bases from V and 6 bases from J, with 14 bases between. CDR3 coding DNA: TGCGCCAGCAGCCAGGCTGGTGGGGGCCCCGGGGAGCTGTTTTTT. This gives the protein CASSQAGGGPGELFF.

This clonotype appeared a few times. The chain links TRBV5-1 to TRBJ2-5, with a tentative D call TRBD2 (5 bases). Germline V gene data show CDR1 as SGHRS and CDR2 as YFSETQ. The V and J ends lost 4 bases and 5 bases respectively, with 15 bases between them. The CDR3 length is 14 residues. The CDR3 loop is CASSTLGAKETQYF. The CDR3 DNA follows: TGCGCCAGCAGCACGCTGGGAGCAAAGGAGACCCAGTACTTC.

The rearrangement uses TRBV7-2 and TRBJ1-1; 9 bases line up with TRBD1. Germline assignment: CDR1 SGHTA and CDR2 FQGNSA. The V segment lost 0 bases and the J segment 11 bases; nucleotides outside the gene matches: 7. CDR3 length: 14 amino acids. CDR3 loop: CASSLAIGTGWAFF. CDR3 DNA sequence: TGTGCCAGCAGCTTAGCCATTGGGACAGGGTGGGCTTTCTTT.

This sequence joins TRBV12-3 or TRBV12-4 and TRBJ2-1; 7 bases match TRBD2. The CDR3 has 14 residues. The V segment lost 5 bases and the J segment 10 bases; nucleotides outside the gene matches: 11. Here the CDR3 DNA reads TGTGCCAGCAGTCCGCCGAGACTAGCATGGGAGCAGTTCTTC. This sequence encodes CASSPPRLAWEQFF.

The chain uses TRBV4-1 and TRBJ2-7, with D possibly being TRBD1 (6 bases). Germline V gives CDR1 MGHRA, CDR2 YSYEKL. V dropped 2 bases and J dropped 4 bases, with 18 bases sitting between them. CDR3 length equals 16 residues. The CDR3 coding sequence is TGCGCCAGCAGCCAACCGCCGAGTCAGGGGTCGTACGAGCAGTACTTC. Its translation is CASSQPPSQGSYEQYF.

The chain carries TRBV6-2 or TRBV6-3 and TRBJ2-2; D is perhaps TRBD1 or TRBD2 (5 bases each). The V gene's germline CDR1 is MNHEY and CDR2 SVGEGT. Trimming took 6 bases from V and 7 from J, leaving 15 bases between them. This CDR3 is built from 14 residues. In nucleotides, the CDR3 is TGTGCCAGCAGACTTCTCTTGGGGGTCGGGGAGCTGTTTTTT. It encodes CASRLLLGVGELFF.

V usage is TRBV6-1 and J usage is TRBJ1-1; D is uncertain. Germline V gene sequence: CDR1 MNHNS, CDR2 SASEGT. This CDR3 is built from 14 residues. The germline V and J ends were trimmed by 0 bases and 3 bases, with 8 bases remaining between them. The CDR3 DNA is TGTGCCAGCAGTGAAGCCTACGGATACACTGAAGCTTTCTTT. Protein product: CASSEAYGYTEAFF.

This clonotype was recorded many times. The CDR3 protein is CASSPSPTNTEAFF. The CDR3 nucleotides are TGTGCCAGCTCACCGTCTCCTACGAACACTGAAGCTTTCTTT. V usage is TRBV18 and J usage is TRBJ1-1; D call uncertain. Germline loops: CDR1 KGHSH, CDR2 LQKENI. V lost 3 bases and J 1 base, leaving 9 bases between the germline ends. CDR3 length: 14 residues. Filled out from reference TRBV18 and TRBJ1-1, the complete variable domain reads NAGVMQNPRHLVRRRGQEARLRCSPMKGHSHVYWYRQLPEEGLKFMVYLQKENIIDESGMPKERFSAEFPKEGPSILRIQQVVRGDSAAYFCASSPSPTNTEAFFGQGTRLTVV.

This clonotype appeared a few times. The rearrangement joins TRBV5-1 to TRBJ1-4; weak D call: TRBD1 (5 bases). This CDR3 region has 14 residues. Germline V lookup: CDR1 SGHRS, CDR2 YFSETQ. V gave up 2 bases and J gave up 5 bases, with 10 bases separating them. CDR3 coding DNA: TGCGCCAGCAGCTTCAGGGAGGGAAATGAAAAACTGTTTTTT. This codes for CASSFREGNEKLFF. Full variable domain (missing parts from reference TRBV5-1 and TRBJ1-4): KAGVTQTPRYLIKTRGQQVTLSCSPISGHRSVSWYQQTPGQGLQFLFEYFSETQRNKGNFPGRFSGRQFSNSRSEMNVSTLELGDSALYLCASSFREGNEKLFFGSGTQLSVL.

The rearrangement uses TRBV19 and TRBJ1-2; TRBD1 is a possible D gene (6 bases). The CDR3 is 14 amino acids. Germline V lookup: CDR1 LNHDA, CDR2 SQIVND (reference sequence). Between the trimmed V and J ends, which lost 8 bases and 13 bases, there was a span of 26 bases. In DNA form, the CDR3 reads TGTGCCAGTTCCCCGCAGGGGCGAGGGACCGTTATCACCTTC. Translated, it gives CASSPQGRGTVITF.

The chain couples TRBV4-3 to TRBJ2-3, with D perhaps matching TRBD1 or TRBD2 (5 bases each). V shed 2 bases and J shed 6 bases, with 9 bases lying between them. Germline CDR1 is LGHNA and CDR2 is YSLEER. This CDR3 spans 13 amino acids. This chain's CDR3 is CASSQQEGDTQYF. In DNA, the CDR3 is TGCGCCAGCAGCCAACAAGAGGGGGATACGCAGTATTTT.

The rearrangement joins TRBV28 to TRBJ2-7, with D tentatively TRBD1 or TRBD2 (6 bases each). The J call may be in error: the DNA end matches TRBJ2-5 better. The length of the CDR3 is 14 residues. Germline V CDR1 and CDR2: MDHEN, SYDVKM. In nucleotides, the CDR3 is TGTGCCAGCAGTTTGGGGGGCGAGGGAGAGACCCAGTACTTC. This gives the protein CASSLGGEGETQYF.

This clonotype turned up a few times. The V call is TRBV7-9, the J call TRBJ2-3; TRBD2 agrees at 10 bases. Germline V gene data show CDR1 as SEHNR and CDR2 as FQNEAQ (reference sequence). Germline trimming cut 1 base from V and 5 bases from J; bases unmatched to any gene: 0. This CDR3 is 14 amino acids long. The CDR3 DNA reads TGTGCCAGCAGCTTAGGACTAGCGGGAGATACGCAGTATTTT. The encoded protein is CASSLGLAGDTQYF.

This clonotype was seen repeatedly, ten times or more. This chain connects TRBV24-1 to TRBJ2-2, with D tentatively TRBD1 (5 bases). Trimming pared 9 bases from V and 4 bases from J, leaving 8 bases between. This CDR3 region has 12 residues. Germline CDR1 and CDR2: KGHDR and SFDVKD. The CDR3 is CATGASTGELFF. CDR3 nucleotides: TGTGCCACCGGGGCGAGCACCGGGGAGCTGTTTTTT.

This clonotype appeared a few times. The chain couples TRBV7-9 to TRBJ2-4; 10 nucleotides align to TRBD1. V shed 3 bases, J shed 0 bases, and the junction held 2 bases outside the gene matches. Germline V gene sequence: CDR1 SEHNR, CDR2 FQNEAQ (reference sequence). The CDR3 extends over 16 amino acids. CDR3 loop: CASSFGQGVAKNIQYF. CDR3 nucleotides: TGTGCCAGCAGCTTTGGACAGGGGGTAGCCAAAAACATTCAGTACTTC.

The chain joins TRBV6-5 to TRBJ2-2; TRBD2 matches 8 bases. Losses at the gene ends were 5 bases for V and 10 bases for J; bases not matched to a gene: 9. The CDR3 has 14 residues. CDR1 and CDR2 from the germline V gene are MNHEY and SVGAGI. The DNA of the CDR3 is TGTGCCAGCAGTCAGATAGCGGGGTCCGTGGAGCTGTTTTTT. Its protein product is CASSQIAGSVELFF.

The chain is built from TRBV7-3 and TRBJ1-5, with 8 bases lining up with TRBD1. From germline, CDR1 is SGHTA and CDR2 FQGTGA. V gave up 7 bases and J gave up 5 bases; unmatched junction bases: 13. The CDR3 length is 16 residues. CDR3 sequence (DNA): TGTGCCAGCATCCCACCCAGCAGGGGGCTTGATCAGCCCCAGCATTTT. This sequence encodes CASIPPSRGLDQPQHF. The full variable domain, rest sourced from reference TRBV7-3 and TRBJ1-5, is GAGVSQTPSNKVTEKGKYVELRCDPISGHTALYWYRQSLGQGPEFLIYFQGTGAADDSGLPNDRFFAVRPEGSVSTLKIQRTERGDSAVYLCASIPPSRGLDQPQHFGDGTRLSIL.

DNA for the CDR3: TGTGCCAGCAGCCACCGACCCCGCGGGGCCATTGATACGCAGTATTTT. This sequence encodes CASSHRPRGAIDTQYF. V and J are TRBV12-3 or TRBV12-4 and TRBJ2-3, with a possible D match to TRBD2 (6 bases). V lost 6 bases, J lost 6 bases, and 22 bases lay in between. The CDR3 spans 16 residues.

This rearrangement joins TRBV30 to TRBJ2-3; 12 bases agree with TRBD2. Germline V gene lookup returns CDR1 GTSNPN and CDR2 SVGIG (reference sequence). Trimming cost V 3 bases and J 2 bases; bases outside gene matches: 9. The length of the CDR3 is 17 residues. The CDR3 DNA reads as TGTGCCTGGAGCCCGAGACTAGCGGGGGCCCTCACAGATACGCAGTATTTT. Amino acid sequence: CAWSPRLAGALTDTQYF.